Below are 16 T cell receptor beta chains sequenced from a single sample in a study of identifying expanded T cells in peripheral blood. Sequencing was performed with immunoSEQ multiplex PCR; in TCRdb, only in-frame clones are kept and a portion is missing. The table has tens of thousands of clones, about 87% seen once. Material: blood. The receptor source for this set is a person between 18 and 69 years old in good health.

This clone has just one count. This chain connects TRBV7-3 to TRBJ2-5, with D possibly matching TRBD1 (5 bases). The CDR3 spans 14 residues. Germline V lookup: CDR1 SGHTA, CDR2 FQGTGA. The V end was cut by 4 bases, the J end by 4 bases, with 13 bases between. The CDR3 sequence: CASSSSGFGETQYF. The DNA for the CDR3 is TGTGCCAGCAGCTCCTCAGGGTTTGGAGAGACCCAGTACTTC.

J is TRBJ1-1 and V is TRBV4-1, with TRBD1 matching 9 bases. The CDR3 consists of 15 residues. J gave up 0 bases and V 5 bases, and 4 bases lay outside the gene matches. Germline assignment: CDR1 MGHRA and CDR2 YSYEKL. The CDR3 spells CASSFTGGMNTEAFF. CDR3 nucleotide sequence: TGCGCCAGCAGCTTCACAGGGGGCATGAACACTGAAGCTTTCTTT.

V gene TRBV28 combines with J gene TRBJ1-5; 9 bases agree with TRBD1. Per germline, CDR1 MDHEN and CDR2 SYDVKM. This CDR3 is built from 14 residues. J gave up 5 bases and V 8 bases, and 7 bases lay outside the gene matches. The CDR3 DNA follows: TGTGCCAGCGGCGACAGGGGGATGGATCAGCCCCAGCATTTT. As protein: CASGDRGMDQPQHF.

The chain combines TRBV18 with TRBJ2-7; the match to TRBD1 covers 7 bases. Per germline, CDR1 KGHSH and CDR2 LQKENI. With 3 bases clipped from V and 5 bases from J, the junction kept 7 bases outside the gene matches. The CDR3 has 14 residues. This CDR3 is CASSPPDRVNEQYF. For the CDR3, the DNA is TGTGCCAGCTCACCCCCCGACAGGGTAAACGAGCAGTACTTC.

The chain couples TRBV6-4 to TRBJ2-3; 11 nucleotides align to TRBD2. The germline V gene has CDR1 MRHNA and CDR2 SNTAGT. The CDR3 sequence is 18 residues long. V dropped 4 bases and J dropped 0; count of bases not matched to a gene: 9. As DNA, the CDR3 is TGTGCCAGCAGTGCTCAACGACTAGCGGGGATTAGCACAGATACGCAGTATTTT. It yields the protein CASSAQRLAGISTDTQYF.

This chain uses TRBV5-1 with TRBJ2-1; D might be TRBD2 (5 bases). The CDR3 spans 14 residues. Germline CDR1 is SGHRS and CDR2 is YFSETQ. V lost 3 bases to trimming and J lost 6 bases, with 13 bases between them. The CDR3 DNA reads TGCGCCAGCAGCTCGGGAACGGGGAGCAATGAGCAGTTCTTC. Protein product: CASSSGTGSNEQFF.

V usage is TRBV7-2 and J usage is TRBJ1-5, with D possibly matching TRBD1 (6 bases). The length of the CDR3 is 14 residues. V was pared by 4 bases and J by 3 bases, with 10 bases between. Germline V CDR1 and CDR2: SGHTA, FQGNSA. CDR3 amino acids: CASSSTGFNQPQHF. CDR3 nucleotides: TGTGCCAGCAGCTCTACAGGGTTCAATCAGCCCCAGCATTTT. The full variable domain, with the rest looked up from reference TRBV7-2 and TRBJ1-5, is GAGVSQSPSNKVTEKGKDVELRCDPISGHTALYWYRQSLGQGLEFLIYFQGNSAPDKSGLPSDRFSAERTGGSVSTLTIQRTQQEDSAVYLCASSSTGFNQPQHFGDGTRLSIL.

In its sample, this clone was seen once. The V gene is TRBV11-3, the J gene TRBJ2-3, with unresolved D. This CDR3 is built from 14 residues. Trimming took off 3 bases at V and 0 bases at J, with 7 bases between the two ends. Germline values: CDR1 SGHNT, CDR2 YENEEA. The CDR3 DNA follows: TGTGCCAGCAGCTTTCACCGTAGCACAGATACGCAGTATTTT. Its translation: CASSFHRSTDTQYF.

The rearrangement uses TRBV6-6 and TRBJ2-5; TRBD2 agrees at 7 bases. V lost 5 bases, J lost 9 bases, and 3 bases stayed unmatched. The CDR3 is 11 amino acids. Germline V gene lookup returns CDR1 MNHNY and CDR2 SVGAGI (reference sequence). In nucleotides, the CDR3 is TGTGCCAGCAGTCTAGCGGAGGCCCAGTACTTC. Its translation: CASSLAEAQYF.

V is TRBV5-4 and J is TRBJ1-1; D unclear. Germline V gives CDR1 SGHNT, CDR2 YYREEE (reference sequence). The CDR3 is 13 residues long. V was pared by 5 bases and J by 3 bases, with 11 bases between. CDR3 protein: CASRPTWDTEAFF. CDR3 nucleotides: TGTGCCAGCAGACCCACTTGGGACACTGAAGCTTTCTTT.

V is TRBV7-9 and J is TRBJ1-4, with D perhaps TRBD1 (6 bases). Trimming cost V 4 bases and J 3 bases, with 12 bases left between them. This CDR3 has 15 amino acids. Germline assignment: CDR1 SEHNR and CDR2 FQNEAQ (reference sequence). This chain's CDR3 is CASSSRTDPNEKLFF. CDR3 in DNA: TGTGCCAGCAGCTCTAGGACAGACCCTAATGAAAAACTGTTTTTT.

J is TRBJ2-1 and V is TRBV7-2; D remains unclear. The CDR3 contains 13 residues. The V and J ends lost 3 bases and 10 bases respectively, with 13 bases between them. CDR1 SGHTA and CDR2 FQGNSA come from the germline V gene. CDR3 loop: CASSFNHAGEQFF. The CDR3 DNA reads as TGTGCCAGCAGCTTTAACCATGCAGGAGAGCAGTTCTTC.

The chain is built from TRBV7-9 and TRBJ2-2; D is possibly TRBD1 or TRBD2 (5 bases each). Germline V gives CDR1 SEHNR, CDR2 FQNEAQ (reference sequence). This CDR3 has 14 amino acids. The V and J ends lost 8 bases and 7 bases respectively, with 17 bases between them. CDR3 in DNA: TGTGCCAGCGGATCCGGGATGAGGGGCGGGGAGCTGTTTTTT. Amino acid sequence: CASGSGMRGGELFF.

The rearrangement joins TRBV7-2 to TRBJ1-4; a possible D gene is TRBD1 (6 bases). The germline V gene encodes CDR1 SGHTA and CDR2 FQGNSA. The CDR3 totals 12 residues. Trimming took 5 bases from V and 7 from J, leaving 8 bases between them. The chain's CDR3 is CASSSRGEKLFF. As DNA, the CDR3 is TGTGCCAGCAGCAGCAGGGGTGAAAAACTGTTTTTT.

The chain uses TRBV6-5 and TRBJ2-2, with 8 bases fitting TRBD1. CDR1 is MNHEY and CDR2 is SVGAGI in the germline V gene. J gave up 13 bases and V 6 bases, and 10 bases lay outside the gene matches. The CDR3 runs 13 residues. DNA of the CDR3: TGTGCCAGCAGGGGGGATCGGACAGGGACGCTGTTTTTT. Residues: CASRGDRTGTLFF.

This chain joins TRBV9 and TRBJ2-7; D unresolved. There are 15 residues in the CDR3. The V end was cut by 4 bases, the J end by 6 bases, with 20 bases between. In germline, CDR1 is SGDLS, CDR2 YYNGEE. Here the CDR3 DNA reads TGTGCCAGCAGCCCCGGTGTTGGCAGATCGGTCGAGCAGTACTTC. Translation gives CASSPGVGRSVEQYF.